This entry lists 8 T cell receptor beta chains sequenced from one sample in a study of blood T cell repertoires in COVID-19. Libraries were prepared by immunoSEQ multiplex PCR; TCRdb keeps only in-frame clonotypes and omits some of them. The table includes roughly 200,000 clones, 84% detected once. Sequencing input: peripheral blood. The receptors shown here come from a woman older than 75 with active or convalescent COVID-19.

V and J are TRBV19 and TRBJ2-3, with TRBD2 identical over 9 bases. Germline V gene lookup returns CDR1 LNHDA and CDR2 SQIVND (reference sequence). Germline trimming cut 5 bases from V and 0 bases from J; bases unmatched to any gene: 9. CDR3 length: 17 residues. This CDR3 reads CASSSGGTSRSTDTQYF. The CDR3 DNA sequence: TGTGCCAGTAGTTCCGGGGGGACTAGCCGAAGCACAGATACGCAGTATTTT. Full variable domain (remainder filled in from reference TRBV19 and TRBJ2-3): DGGITQSPKYLFRKEGQNVTLSCEQNLNHDAMYWYRQDPGQGLRLIYYSQIVNDFQKGDIAEGYSVSREKKESFPLTVTSAQKNPTAFYLCASSSGGTSRSTDTQYFGPGTRLTVL.

The CDR3 nucleotides read TGTGCCAGCAGTGACTGGACTAGCGGCCGTCTAAGCTCCTACAATGAGCAGTTCTTC. This codes for CASSDWTSGRLSSYNEQFF. The rearrangement uses TRBV2 and TRBJ2-1; 10 bases are a match to TRBD2. Germline CDR1 is SNHLY and CDR2 is FYNNEI. The CDR3 totals 19 residues. Losses at the gene ends were 3 bases for V and 0 bases for J; bases not matched to a gene: 11.

The rearrangement uses TRBV18 and TRBJ2-7, with 9 positions matching TRBD1. Germline-derived CDR1 and CDR2 are KGHSH and LQKENI. The CDR3 loop spans 15 amino acids. The trim removed 4 bases at V and 5 bases at J, leaving 9 bases unmatched. The CDR3 spells CASSRRTGEPHEQYF. In DNA form, the CDR3 reads TGTGCCAGCTCACGAAGGACAGGGGAACCTCACGAGCAGTACTTC.

The chain is built from TRBV30 and TRBJ1-1, with TRBD1 matching over 10 bases. V lost 3 bases to trimming and J lost 4 bases; unmatched junction nucleotides: 2. Germline V lookup: CDR1 GTSNPN, CDR2 SVGIG (reference sequence). The CDR3 is 13 residues long. CDR3 sequence reads: CAWSGDRGTEAFF. The CDR3 DNA is TGTGCCTGGAGCGGGGACAGGGGCACTGAAGCTTTCTTT.

The V call is TRBV7-2, the J call TRBJ2-3; a weak D match, TRBD2 (5 bases). This CDR3 has 16 amino acids. V lost 5 bases to trimming and J lost 0 bases, with 15 bases between them. From germline, CDR1 is SGHTA and CDR2 FQGNSA. The CDR3 DNA reads TGTGCCAGCAGCCCCCGGGCAGCGGCTAGCACAGATACGCAGTATTTT. This sequence encodes CASSPRAAASTDTQYF.

The rearrangement uses TRBV5-1 and TRBJ2-4; TRBD2 matches 7 bases. CDR3 length: 16 amino acids. Trimming at V came to 0 bases and at J to 1 base, leaving 4 bases not matched to a gene. The germline gives CDR1 SGHRS, CDR2 YFSETQ. CDR3 coding DNA: TGCGCCAGCAGCTTGGAGGGGAGGGTGGCCAAAAACATTCAGTACTTC. This codes for CASSLEGRVAKNIQYF. The full variable domain, its missing parts supplied by reference TRBV5-1 and TRBJ2-4, is KAGVTQTPRYLIKTRGQQVTLSCSPISGHRSVSWYQQTPGQGLQFLFEYFSETQRNKGNFPGRFSGRQFSNSRSEMNVSTLELGDSALYLCASSLEGRVAKNIQYFGAGTRLSVL.

DNA for the CDR3: TGTGCCAGCAGTCGGGGGACCCAACCCAGTGGGGGCTACACCTTC. Translating gives CASSRGTQPSGGYTF. The genes are TRBV6-5 and TRBJ1-2; D is perhaps TRBD1 (5 bases). V dropped 5 bases and J dropped 8 bases, with 21 bases sitting between them. Per the germline V gene, CDR1 is MNHEY and CDR2 is SVGAGI. The CDR3 contains 15 residues.

This clone was seen more than once but under ten times. This chain uses TRBV4-1 with TRBJ2-3, with 7 bases matching TRBD1. This CDR3 has 16 residues. Trimming at V came to 0 bases and at J to 4 bases, leaving 7 bases not matched to a gene. Germline-derived CDR1 and CDR2 are MGHRA and YSYEKL. CDR3 in amino acids: CASSQDPPGGADTQYF. The CDR3, as DNA: TGCGCCAGCAGCCAAGATCCGCCAGGGGGAGCAGATACGCAGTATTTT.